The 17 T cell receptor beta chains below all came from one sample that was sequenced in a study of blood T cells in healthy people across ages. Primers used in a second PCR of roughly 6 to 12 cycles were a sample-barcoded 5' primer and a J-beta primer mix. Via MiXCR, TCRdb re-called the 5' RACE reads, giving one row per CDR3 protein. The sample has 600,000 or so distinct CDR3 sequences, less than 60% seen once; the top ten hold approximately 25%. The specimen was blood. Receptors originate from a man older than 75 in good health.

This rearrangement joins TRBV7-9 to TRBJ2-5, with TRBD2 matching 9 bases. V was pared by 3 bases and J by 5 bases, with 7 bases of the junction left unmatched. Germline V gene lookup returns CDR1 SEHNR and CDR2 FQNEAQ (reference sequence). This CDR3 is built from 15 residues. The CDR3 reads CASSFAGGLDETQYF. For the CDR3, the DNA is TGTGCCAGCAGCTTTGCGGGGGGGCTCGATGAGACCCAGTACTTC.

As concerns this clonotype: A much larger clone differs by one base, so this may be a read error. The CDR3 spells CAGRTGTSTDTQYF. The DNA for the CDR3 is TGTGCCGGCAGAACAGGGACTAGCACAGATACGCAGTATTTT. The rearrangement uses TRBV6-6 and TRBJ2-3, with D perhaps matching TRBD1 or TRBD2 (6 bases each). This CDR3 contains 14 residues. The germline gives CDR1 MNHNY, CDR2 SVGAGI (reference sequence).

The V gene is TRBV4-2, the J gene TRBJ2-7, with TRBD2 as a possible D gene (6 bases). Trimming removed 1 base at V and 3 bases at J, with 16 bases between. From germline, CDR1 is LGHNA and CDR2 YNFKEQ. CDR3 length equals 16 residues. This chain's CDR3 is CASSQVGGTVFYEQYF. CDR3 bases: TGTGCCAGCAGCCAAGTTGGCGGGACTGTTTTCTACGAGCAGTACTTC.

This rearrangement joins TRBV4-3 to TRBJ1-2; D is unresolved. This CDR3 is built from 10 residues. Germline V gene data show CDR1 as LGHNA and CDR2 as YSLEER. Deletions cut 1 base from V and 10 bases from J, with 4 bases between. CDR3 sequence reads: CASSQGDYTF. CDR3 sequence (DNA): TGCGCCAGCAGCCAAGGGGACTACACCTTC.

The V gene is TRBV18, the J gene TRBJ2-4, with D perhaps TRBD1 (6 bases). Germline V CDR1 and CDR2: KGHSH, LQKENI. V was pared by 0 bases and J by 4 bases, with 13 bases between. CDR3 length equals 16 residues. The CDR3 reads CASSPPNRALKNIQYF. The CDR3 DNA is TGTGCCAGCTCACCACCGAACAGGGCGCTAAAAAACATTCAGTACTTC.

The V call is TRBV29-1, the J call TRBJ1-5, with no clear D. Germline V CDR1 and CDR2: SQVTM, ANQGSEA. Trimming cost V 4 bases and J 0 bases, with 7 bases left between them. The CDR3 covers 13 residues. Here the CDR3 reads CSVGGSSNQPQHF. DNA for the CDR3: TGCAGCGTTGGAGGGAGTAGCAATCAGCCCCAGCATTTT.

This clonotype turned up a few times. V and J are TRBV15 and TRBJ2-5; D unresolved. This CDR3 region has 14 residues. In germline, CDR1 is LNHNV, CDR2 YYDKDF (reference sequence). Trimming removed 4 bases from V and 2 bases from J, with 11 bases in between. The CDR3 protein is CATSTRDGQETQYF. As DNA, the CDR3 is TGTGCCACCAGCACCCGCGATGGTCAAGAGACCCAGTACTTC.

The chain has TRBV20-1 and TRBJ1-5; D is ambiguous. V was pared by 1 base and J by 2 bases, with 9 bases between. CDR1 is DFQATT, CDR2 SNEGSKA, per germline (reference sequence). The CDR3 sequence is 14 residues long. The CDR3 nucleotides are TGCAGTGCTAGAGGAACGAATGGCAATCAGCCCCAGCATTTT. Translating gives CSARGTNGNQPQHF.

This clonotype came up once. This chain connects TRBV20-1 to TRBJ2-5, with 14 nucleotides matching TRBD2. The CDR3 has 14 residues. Germline CDR1 reads DFQATT; CDR2 reads SNEGSKA (reference sequence). The CDR3 region is CSGTSGSGAETQYF. The CDR3 DNA reads as TGCAGCGGGACTAGCGGGAGCGGGGCGGAGACCCAGTACTTC.

The chain has TRBV7-2 and TRBJ2-3, with TRBD1 matching over 7 bases. J gave up 4 bases and V 4 bases, and 5 bases lay outside the gene matches. CDR1 is SGHTA and CDR2 is FQGNSA in the germline V gene. The CDR3 extends over 14 amino acids. The CDR3 reads CASSSPQGADTQYF. CDR3 nucleotides: TGTGCCAGCAGCTCCCCCCAGGGGGCAGATACGCAGTATTTT.

This clonotype was seen more than once but under ten times. The chain employs TRBV11-2 and TRBJ2-5, with D unclear. Trimming cost V 3 bases and J 5 bases, with 10 bases left between them. The CDR3 has 13 amino acids. CDR1 is SGHAT, CDR2 FQNNGV, per germline. The CDR3 here is CASSFTLVETQYF. CDR3 DNA: TGTGCCAGCAGCTTCACGCTGGTGGAGACCCAGTACTTC. The variable domain in full, with the rest retrieved from reference TRBV11-2 and TRBJ2-5, is EAGVAQSPRYKIIEKRQSVAFWCNPISGHATLYWYQQILGQGPKLLIQFQNNGVVDDSQLPKDRFSAERLKGVDSTLKIQPAKLEDSAVYLCASSFTLVETQYFGPGTRLLVL.

V gene TRBV15 combines with J gene TRBJ1-1; tentative D call: TRBD1 (6 bases). This CDR3 is 21 amino acids long. CDR1 and CDR2 (germline): LNHNV, YYDKDF (reference sequence). Trimming removed 0 bases from V and 0 bases from J, with 26 bases in between. The CDR3 DNA reads as TGTGCCACCAGCAGAGATCTCAGGGCCCAGACGTCAGGGGTCATGAACACTGAAGCTTTCTTT. Translation gives CATSRDLRAQTSGVMNTEAFF.

This sequence joins TRBV6-5 and TRBJ1-2, with D perhaps TRBD1 (5 bases). The CDR3 runs 14 residues. The ends were cut back, 5 bases at V and 2 bases at J, with 12 bases in the middle. CDR1 and CDR2 (germline): MNHEY, SVGAGI. The CDR3 protein is CASSDATANYGYTF. CDR3 DNA: TGTGCCAGCAGTGACGCGACAGCGAACTATGGCTACACCTTC.

The chain joins TRBV18 to TRBJ1-5, with 7 bases fitting TRBD1. CDR3 size: 15 residues. CDR1 KGHSH and CDR2 LQKENI come from the germline V gene. J gave up 3 bases and V 6 bases, and 8 bases lay outside the gene matches. The CDR3 loop is CASSPTGQNNQPQHF. CDR3 bases: TGTGCCAGCTCGCCGACAGGGCAAAACAATCAGCCCCAGCATTTT.

The chain links TRBV4-3 to TRBJ2-5; D ambiguous. Between the trimmed V and J ends, which lost 0 bases and 2 bases, there was a span of 4 bases. The CDR3 sequence is 13 residues long. The germline gives CDR1 LGHNA, CDR2 YSLEER. The CDR3 loop is CASSQDFQETQYF. The CDR3 DNA reads TGCGCCAGCAGCCAAGACTTTCAAGAGACCCAGTACTTC.

As for this clonotype: In this CDR3 the conserved last residue, phenylalanine or tryptophan, is missing, so a read error is likely. V is TRBV7-2 and J is TRBJ2-5; no firm D call. CDR1 is SGHTA and CDR2 is FQGNSA in the germline V gene. CDR3 length equals 13 residues. The V gene lost 2 bases and the J gene lost 7 bases, with 11 bases spanning the gap. CDR3 sequence reads: CASSLRNLGTQYL. CDR3 bases: TGTGCCAGCAGCTTAAGGAATCTCGGGACCCAGTACTTG.

V is TRBV7-2 and J is TRBJ2-1; possibly TRBD1 for D (5 bases). CDR1 and CDR2 from the germline V gene are SGHTA and FQGNSA. V was pared by 8 bases and J by 9 bases, with 23 bases between. CDR3 length equals 15 residues. The CDR3, as DNA: TGTGCCAGCTCTCCACAGGTTCGAGAAAACAGTGAGCAGTTCTTC. Translating it yields CASSPQVRENSEQFF.